This T cell receptor (beta chain) appears in the sequencing data of a study of cytomegalovirus exposure and HLA in healthy donors (dated by TCRdb to between 2016 and 2019). Context from the whole study: An earlier analysis of about 560 of the donors reported about 300 Gb of sequence data and 100 million to 120 million unique TCR beta sequences obtained from around 170 million T cells. Roughly 5 DR-DQ haplotypes were treated as single units for association and clustering because of strong linkage in the cohort. The study profiled the T cell repertoires of approximately 700 subjects by immunosequencing and related them to cytomegalovirus serostatus. Of the approximately 400 genotyped donors, 80% to 90% were placed in the genetic ancestry cluster associated with self-reported Caucasian donors. HLA typing covered class I and class II loci at four-digit resolution. To predict cytomegalovirus infection status, the study combined high-throughput TCR immunosequencing, statistical association of individual TCRs with disease status, and machine learning. Across some 400 genotyped donors of the cohort, an average of about 240,000 unique TCR beta nucleotide sequences per donor were sequenced, and roughly 20% of those sequences were non-productive. A later analysis re-examined previously published TCR beta repertoires from more than 650 donors and added high-resolution HLA genotyping to investigate patterns of TCR occurrence. A later genetic analysis took genome-wide SNP genotypes for about 65% of the 666 donors and used that subset as a discovery cohort. Rather than using new phenotypic data, the later analysis identified candidate immune exposures from TCR beta sequences and from how often those sequences occurred across donors. Approximately 300 gigabases of sequencing data and 91 million or so unique TCR sequences made up an early release that covered approximately 650 HLA-typed donors. All discovery cohort repertoires had been generated using a single sequencing platform. The study was designed to test whether signatures of past pathogen exposure could be identified by cataloging public T cell receptors. Along with the approximately 700-subject first cohort, a separate validation cohort of over a hundred different subjects was used. The number of typed donors differed by locus: 629-630 for A, B, C, DRB1 and DQB1; approximately 530 for DQA1; 606 for DPA1; and about 450 for DPB1. Donor age, sex, ethnicity and CMV serostatus were compiled alongside the repertoire data. An earlier analysis of several hundred of the donors applied high-throughput TCR beta sequencing to assess whether each TCR beta V gene segment acted as functional or pseudogenic.

The library was generated by the immunoSEQ multiplex PCR assay. A mixture of 60 forward primers for TCR Vbeta segments and 13 reverse primers for TCR Jbeta segments was used in the multiplex PCR. The CDR3 region of rearranged TCR beta genes was amplified from genomic DNA with a multiplex PCR assay. Amplified TCR beta libraries were sequenced as 87-base-pair reads on the Illumina HiSeq System. The authors processed their data as follows. In a later analysis, tens of millions of unique TCR beta chains were counted across the roughly 670 repertoires, and about 9.9 million of these chains were shared by at least two donors. A nearest-neighbor algorithm error-corrected the raw reads and collapsed the reads into unique sequences, merging closely related sequences to remove PCR and sequencing errors. CDR3 sequences were aligned to IMGT reference sequences to assign V, D and J gene segments. Each retained sequence needed at least a six-nucleotide match to both a V gene segment and a J gene segment. Rearrangements were called productive when the CDR3 lacked stop codons and stayed in frame with V and J; all others were non-productive. CDR3 was defined according to IMGT convention as the region running from the second conserved V-encoded cysteine to the conserved J-encoded phenylalanine. Sequences without an unambiguous match to a single V gene segment were excluded from the earlier analysis of about 640 of the donors. An earlier analysis of 587 of the donors classified V segments as functional when productive rearrangements were above 56.7% and as segregating when the standard deviation between donors was above 5%. A statistical classification framework was built for diagnosing cytomegalovirus status from the catalog of TCR beta chain sequences. In a later analysis, V and J genes were assigned by comparing TCR nucleotide sequences against IMGT/GENE-DB human TR gene sequences. A later analysis assigned CDR3 sequences and most-parsimonious VDJ recombination scenarios with the TCRdist pipeline. In a later analysis, every TCR beta chain was defined by the combination of its CDR3 amino acid sequence and its V-gene family, and reads without a unique V-gene family were dropped. To address suspected cross-contamination and a sequencing artifact, a later analysis removed approximately 600 highly shared, low-generation-probability nucleotide sequences. In a later analysis, a clonal expansion index was calculated for each public chain from normalized within-repertoire ranks of inferred template counts. A later analysis computed generation probabilities with a VDJ recombination model fitted to out-of-frame rearrangements, and checked the results against IGoR. In a later analysis, hypergeometric tests were used to score TCR-TCR, TCR-HLA and TCR-CMV co-occurrence, with a repertoire-size bias correction applied to TCR pairs. A later analysis estimated false discovery rates by permuting HLA or CMV assignments 20 times. In a later analysis, co-occurring TCRs were grouped using DBSCAN, and TCRdist sequence similarity was added for clustering within HLA-allele-positive subsets. Repertoires with fewer than 30,000 or more than 120,000 public chains, plus five repertoires with anomalous nucleotide sharing, were excluded from co-occurrence clustering. TCRdb carries this immuneACCESS record with in-frame sequences only. Its versions omit some clonotypes, under half of them owing to an unresolved V gene in the studies checked, with the rest unexplained. V and J calls and clone size are those listed in that table; D and trimming were worked out from the DNA. In this sample the table shows fewer than 200,000 clones, under 90% of which occur a single time. The ten most abundant clones make up approximately 1.5% of the sample.

Study-level results and caveats: The earlier analysis of approximately 590 of the donors excluded about 16 rarely observed V segments, including chromosome 9 orphons, because counts were too low. Specific HLA alleles were associated with 16,951 TCR beta sequences at a false discovery rate of 0.05 in a later analysis. According to a later genetic analysis, donors in an Asian-associated ancestry cluster had fewer N-insertions in productive TCRs than the approximately 690-donor mean. In a later analysis, most CMV-associated TCR beta chains were found to appear HLA-restricted, with HLA associations seemingly driven largely by CMV exposure. Because some donors lacked HLA typing at each locus, the association tests relied only on the typed subset. Linkage disequilibrium might explain the correlated functional status among segregating V segments, but an unknown experimental factor could not be excluded. In a later analysis, TCR association rates were found to vary across HLA loci, with the most associated TCRs seen for DRB1 alleles and the fewest for HLA-C alleles. Most TCR sequences were observed very rarely across donors, whereas some public TCRs were present in many individuals. This cohort had only TCR beta chains sequenced, and the lack of alpha or paired-chain data limited which features could be detected. An earlier analysis of approximately 500 of the donors showed that most TCR beta V segments appeared in productive rearrangements either about 87% or about 30% of the time, which broadly matched IMGT annotations. For the cohort, immune exposure information was limited to CMV serostatus. A few of the identified cytomegalovirus-associated TCR beta chains were confirmed in vitro to be specific for cytomegalovirus antigens. In a later genetic analysis, a missense DCLRE1C variant was associated with V-gene and J-gene trimming of TCR beta chains, and the association was replicated in an independent cohort. It was suggested by the authors that the approach could potentially be generalized to other disease states and immunological phenotypes. When HLA alleles, especially DR and DQ, strongly co-occurred, TCR associations were difficult to assign to individual alleles. Compared with equally common non-associated chains, HLA-associated TCR beta chains in a later analysis were more clonally expanded and had lower generation probabilities. The classifier was reported to diagnose cytomegalovirus status with high specificity and sensitivity in both the original and validation cohorts. The study gave a list of roughly 150 TCR beta chains associated with cytomegalovirus. A further reported finding was that TCR beta sequences accurately predicted the HLA-A and HLA-B alleles for most subjects in the first cohort. Presence/absence analyses assumed roughly uniform sequencing depth across donors, an assumption that may not hold. A later analysis reported that several top co-occurrence clusters appeared linked to parvovirus B19, influenza, CMV and Epstein-Barr virus. A cluster of highly shared sequence variants was judged likely to represent a technical artifact of the sequencing pipeline.

With regard to this clone: Its antigen has not been determined. The sample holds no much larger clone one base away, and base qualities are not on file.

The cohort was made up of around 720 healthy bone marrow donors. Cohort members were all nominally healthy when sampled, although unrecorded immune exposures were likely present. The donor was CMV seronegative and belonged to the group of 352 seronegative cohort members. A peripheral blood sample was collected from each donor, and TCR beta sequencing was performed on peripheral blood mononuclear cells. Genomic DNA extraction from the blood cell samples was performed with the Qiagen DNeasy Blood Extraction Kit. Sequenced: PBMCs. This receptor was taken from a male donor in good health and CMV-seronegative.

The encoded CDR3 is CASSWGTDHNEKLFF. The DNA is TGCGCCAGCAGCTGGGGGACAGACCATAATGAAAAACTGTTTTTT. This receptor chain uses TRBV5-1 and TRBJ1-4, with 7 bases aligning to TRBD1. V is cut back by 3 bases and J by 4 bases, with 6 bases in the junction unmatched. The CDR3 contains 15 residues, cysteine and phenylalanine counted. The retained sequence is limited to the CDR3, 45 bases, with the frame set at the first base. The germline V gene supplies CDR1 SGHRS and CDR2 YFSETQ. Here the CDR3 is joined to the reference TRBV5-1 and TRBJ1-4 genes, and the full variable domain is: KAGVTQTPRYLIKTRGQQVTLSCSPISGHRSVSWYQQTPGQGLQFLFEYFSETQRNKGNFPGRFSGRQFSNSRSEMNVSTLELGDSALYLCASSWGTDHNEKLFFGSGTQLSVL.